A single sample is the source of the 6 T cell receptor beta chains below, sequenced in a study of blood T cell repertoires in COVID-19. The repertoire was sequenced with immunoSEQ multiplex PCR; TCRdb's copy has only in-frame clones and lacks some. The table shows some 270,000 clones, with about four fifths occurring only once. What was sequenced was PBMCs or T cells enriched from blood (not recorded which). Receptor source: a man in his fifties or sixties who had recovered from COVID-19.

This sequence joins TRBV11-1 and TRBJ2-5; D is unclear. The CDR3 consists of 13 residues. Germline V gives CDR1 SGHAT, CDR2 FQDESV (reference sequence). The V and J ends lost 3 bases and 2 bases respectively, with 7 bases between them. CDR3 nucleotide sequence: TGTGCCAGCAGCTTTGGCCAGCAAGAGACCCAGTACTTC. Translation gives CASSFGQQETQYF.

This rearrangement joins TRBV5-1 to TRBJ2-1, with D maybe TRBD1 (5 bases). The CDR3 is made up of 14 amino acids. Between the trimmed V and J ends, which lost 3 bases and 4 bases, there was a span of 11 bases. Germline V gene lookup returns CDR1 SGHRS and CDR2 YFSETQ. The CDR3 bases are TGCGCCAGCAGCTCGAATCAGGGATACAATGAGCAGTTCTTC. Translation: CASSSNQGYNEQFF.

This chain uses TRBV7-2 with TRBJ2-7; 16 bases align to TRBD2. From germline, CDR1 is SGHTA and CDR2 FQGNSA. This CDR3 is 16 amino acids long. V dropped 4 bases and J dropped 9; count of bases not matched to a gene: 9. CDR3 nucleotide sequence: TGTGCCAGCAGCTCCTACGGGACTAGCGGGAGGGGCTTGCAGTACTTC. Translation: CASSSYGTSGRGLQYF. Using reference TRBV7-2 and TRBJ2-7 for the parts outside the CDR3, the full variable domain is GAGVSQSPSNKVTEKGKDVELRCDPISGHTALYWYRQSLGQGLEFLIYFQGNSAPDKSGLPSDRFSAERTGGSVSTLTIQRTQQEDSAVYLCASSSYGTSGRGLQYFGPGTRLTVT.

The chain links TRBV19 to TRBJ2-3; 7 bases are shared with TRBD1. V shed 3 bases, J shed 2 bases, and the junction held 8 bases outside the gene matches. Germline CDR1 reads LNHDA; CDR2 reads SQIVND (reference sequence). The CDR3 runs 16 residues. The CDR3 loop is CASSMTGTVITDTQYF. The CDR3 nucleotides read TGTGCCAGTAGTATGACCGGGACAGTAATCACAGATACGCAGTATTTT. Full variable domain (outside the CDR3, taken from reference TRBV19 and TRBJ2-3): DGGITQSPKYLFRKEGQNVTLSCEQNLNHDAMYWYRQDPGQGLRLIYYSQIVNDFQKGDIAEGYSVSREKKESFPLTVTSAQKNPTAFYLCASSMTGTVITDTQYFGPGTRLTVL.

The J gene is TRBJ2-1, the V gene TRBV24-1; 10 bases fit TRBD2. The CDR3 is 16 amino acids. V lost 4 bases and J lost 10; bases outside the gene matches: 12. In germline, CDR1 is KGHDR, CDR2 SFDVKD. Here the CDR3 reads CATSETTSGSPHEQFF. CDR3 nucleotides: TGTGCCACCAGTGAAACGACTAGCGGGTCGCCCCACGAGCAGTTCTTC.

There are a few counts of this clone. The chain uses TRBV6-2 or TRBV6-3 and TRBJ2-1, with D perhaps matching TRBD2 (5 bases). The V gene lost 2 bases and the J gene lost 0 bases, with 8 bases spanning the gap. Germline V gene sequence: CDR1 MNHEY, CDR2 SVGEGT. The CDR3 is 15 amino acids. CDR3 sequence (DNA): TGTGCCAGCAGTTACCTGGGAGACTCCTACAATGAGCAGTTCTTC. Translated: CASSYLGDSYNEQFF.